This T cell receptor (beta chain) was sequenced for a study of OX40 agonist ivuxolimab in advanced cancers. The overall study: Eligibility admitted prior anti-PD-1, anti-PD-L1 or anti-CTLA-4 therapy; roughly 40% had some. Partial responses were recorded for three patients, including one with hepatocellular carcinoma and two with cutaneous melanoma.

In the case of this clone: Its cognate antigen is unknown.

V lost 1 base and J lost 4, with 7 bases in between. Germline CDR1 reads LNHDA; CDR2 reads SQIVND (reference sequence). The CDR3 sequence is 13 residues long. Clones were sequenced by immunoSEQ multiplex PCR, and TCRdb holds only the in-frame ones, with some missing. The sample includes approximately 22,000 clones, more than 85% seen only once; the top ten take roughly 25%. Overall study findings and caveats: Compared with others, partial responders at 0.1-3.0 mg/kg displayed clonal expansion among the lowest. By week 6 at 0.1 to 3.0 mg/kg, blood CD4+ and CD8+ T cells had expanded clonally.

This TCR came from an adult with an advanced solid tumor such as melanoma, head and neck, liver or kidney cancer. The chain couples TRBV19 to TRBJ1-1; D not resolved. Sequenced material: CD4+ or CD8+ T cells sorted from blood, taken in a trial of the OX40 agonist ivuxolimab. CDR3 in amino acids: CASSIGGTTEAFF. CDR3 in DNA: TGTGCCAGTAGTATAGGTGGAACCACTGAAGCTTTCTTT.